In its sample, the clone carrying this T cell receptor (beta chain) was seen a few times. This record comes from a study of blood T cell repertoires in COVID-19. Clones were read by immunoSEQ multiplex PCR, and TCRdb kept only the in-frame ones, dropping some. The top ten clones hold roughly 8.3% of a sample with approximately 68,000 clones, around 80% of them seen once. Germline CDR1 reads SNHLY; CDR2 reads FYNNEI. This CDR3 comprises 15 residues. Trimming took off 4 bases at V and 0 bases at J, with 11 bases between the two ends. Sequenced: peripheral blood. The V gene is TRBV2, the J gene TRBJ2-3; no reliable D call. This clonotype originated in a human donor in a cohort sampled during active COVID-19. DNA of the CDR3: TGTGCCAGCAGTGTCAGCGAACCTAGCACAGATACGCAGTATTTT. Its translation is CASSVSEPSTDTQYF.